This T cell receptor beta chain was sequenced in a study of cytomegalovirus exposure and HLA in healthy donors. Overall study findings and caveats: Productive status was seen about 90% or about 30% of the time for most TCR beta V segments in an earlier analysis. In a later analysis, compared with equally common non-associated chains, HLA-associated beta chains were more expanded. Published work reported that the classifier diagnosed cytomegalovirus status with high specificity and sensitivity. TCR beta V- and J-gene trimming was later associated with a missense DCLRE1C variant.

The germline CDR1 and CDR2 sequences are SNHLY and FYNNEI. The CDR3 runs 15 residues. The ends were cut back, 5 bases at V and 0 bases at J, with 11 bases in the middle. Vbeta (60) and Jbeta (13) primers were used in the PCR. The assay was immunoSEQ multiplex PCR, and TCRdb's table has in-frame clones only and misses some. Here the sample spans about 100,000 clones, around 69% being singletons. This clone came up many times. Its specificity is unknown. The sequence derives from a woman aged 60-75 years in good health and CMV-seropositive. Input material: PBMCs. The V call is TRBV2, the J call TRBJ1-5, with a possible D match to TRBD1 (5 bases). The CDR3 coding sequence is TGTGCCAGCAGTATAGACAGATATAGCAATCAGCCCCAGCATTTT. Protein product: CASSIDRYSNQPQHF.